The 21 T cell receptor beta chains given below trace back to one sample, sequenced in a study of human T cells and chemical hapten exposure. TCRdb recomputed calls from the RACE reads with MiXCR, one row per CDR3 protein. The sample lists around 380,000 distinct CDR3 sequences, 4.8% occurring once. Indicated time point: patch test 1, 2 weeks after DPC sensitization. Treatment: therapeutic diphenylcyclopropenone sensitization with weekly scalp DPC. Sequences were derived from whole blood, sampled in connection with sensitization to the hapten diphenylcyclopropenone (DPC). All receptors come from a woman in her 50s with alopecia areata. Some clones in this sample may be carry-over from other donors' samples.

This clonotype appeared a few times. This rearrangement joins TRBV27 to TRBJ2-2; TRBD2 matches 7 bases. Germline CDR1 and CDR2: MNHEY and SMNVEV (reference sequence). With 3 bases clipped from V and 7 bases from J, the junction kept 5 bases outside the gene matches. The length of the CDR3 is 14 residues. DNA of the CDR3: TGTGCCAGCAGTTTCAGGGCGGGGGTCGGGGAGCTGTTTTTT. Translated, it gives CASSFRAGVGELFF.

In its sample, this clonotype was seen many times. This rearrangement joins TRBV5-6 to TRBJ1-6; D gene ambiguous. Germline assignment: CDR1 SGHDT and CDR2 YYEEEE. V gave up 5 bases and J gave up 9 bases, with 12 bases separating them. This CDR3 comprises 13 residues. The CDR3 sequence: CASRLGGGSPLHF. The CDR3 DNA reads as TGTGCCAGCAGACTAGGCGGTGGTTCACCCCTCCACTTT.

This chain uses TRBV20-1 with TRBJ1-2; 7 bases line up with TRBD1. The V and J ends lost 2 bases and 3 bases, in that order; junction bases with no gene match: 3. The CDR3 has 13 amino acids. From germline, CDR1 is DFQATT and CDR2 SNEGSKA (reference sequence). CDR3 sequence (DNA): TGCAGTGCTAGAACCGGGACAGACTATGGCTACACCTTC. Translating it yields CSARTGTDYGYTF.

This clonotype was seen repeatedly, ten times or more. The V and J genes are TRBV3-1 and TRBJ1-2, with D tentatively TRBD1 (6 bases). V was shortened by 8 bases and J by 7 bases, with 11 bases between the two germline ends. From germline, CDR1 is LGHDT and CDR2 YNNKEL (reference sequence). The CDR3 has 11 amino acids. In DNA, the CDR3 is TGTGCCAGCGCGGGGGCGGGTGGCTACACCTTC. Translated: CASAGAGGYTF.

At least ten counts were recorded for this clonotype. The chain is built from TRBV14 and TRBJ2-1; 9 bases fit TRBD2. Per germline, CDR1 SGHDN and CDR2 FVKESK. V shed 1 base, J shed 7 bases, and the junction held 8 bases outside the gene matches. The CDR3 is 16 amino acids. Here the CDR3 DNA reads TGTGCCAGCAGCCAAGGTAGCGGGAGAAGAGTAAATGAGCAGTTCTTC. Amino acids: CASSQGSGRRVNEQFF.

This clonotype has only a few counts. V gene TRBV28 combines with J gene TRBJ2-5; D is uncertain. The CDR3 extends over 11 amino acids. Germline CDR1 reads MDHEN; CDR2 reads SYDVKM. Trimming took off 10 bases at V and 5 bases at J, with 11 bases between the two ends. Here the CDR3 DNA reads TGTGCCATAGGCTATGGGGAGACCCAGTACTTC. It specifies CAIGYGETQYF.

This clonotype was counted between two and nine times. J is TRBJ1-1 and V is TRBV5-1; D not certain. V shed 5 bases and J shed 1 base, with 15 bases lying between them. From germline, CDR1 is SGHRS and CDR2 YFSETQ. CDR3 length: 15 residues. The CDR3 spells CASREREERNTEAFF. As DNA, the CDR3 is TGCGCCAGCAGAGAAAGGGAGGAAAGGAACACTGAAGCTTTCTTT.

This clonotype has a count of ten or more. This rearrangement joins TRBV27 to TRBJ2-7; D is perhaps TRBD1 (5 bases). With 6 bases removed from V and 2 bases from J, the gap between germline ends came to 14 bases. The CDR3 is 14 residues long. The germline V gene has CDR1 MNHEY and CDR2 SMNVEV (reference sequence). The CDR3 is CASRDSSGPYEQYF. In DNA form, the CDR3 reads TGTGCCAGCAGAGACAGCTCGGGCCCCTACGAGCAGTACTTC.

This clonotype was detected ten times or more. The chain is built from TRBV9 and TRBJ1-1; maybe TRBD1 (6 bases). Trimming cost V 0 bases and J 13 bases, with 13 bases left between them. CDR3 length: 12 amino acids. CDR1 and CDR2 from the germline V gene are SGDLS and YYNGEE. The CDR3 region has the DNA TGTGCCAGCAGCGTAGGGAACCACAGGGTTTTCTTT. Its translation is CASSVGNHRVFF.

This clonotype was found many times. The chain employs TRBV7-8 and TRBJ2-3; D is ambiguous. CDR3 length: 14 residues. Trimming removed 5 bases from V and 7 bases from J, with 16 bases in between. Germline V gene data show CDR1 as SGHVS and CDR2 as FQNEAQ. CDR3 sequence reads: CASSPRASANTQYF. DNA for the CDR3: TGTGCCAGCAGCCCCCGGGCCTCTGCGAATACGCAGTATTTT.

CDR3 residues: CASSLGREIGGYTF. CDR3 coding DNA: TGTGCCAGCAGTTTAGGTCGGGAGATAGGAGGCTACACCTTC. The chain carries TRBV12-3 or TRBV12-4 and TRBJ1-2; D not certain. Trimming shortened V by 1 base and J by 8 bases, and 14 bases separated the two germline ends. The CDR3 has 14 residues.

The sample holds a few counts of this clonotype. The chain combines TRBV12-3 or TRBV12-4 with TRBJ2-1, with no clear D. V shed 4 bases and J shed 6 bases, with 13 bases lying between them. The CDR3 runs to 14 residues. The CDR3 is CASSSITGPNEQFF. CDR3 coding DNA: TGTGCCAGCAGTTCAATAACGGGCCCCAATGAGCAGTTCTTC.

This clonotype showed up many times. The J gene is TRBJ1-2, the V gene TRBV27; D ambiguous. Trimming removed 4 bases from V and 11 bases from J, with 17 bases in between. The CDR3 runs to 13 residues. Germline CDR1 and CDR2: MNHEY and SMNVEV (reference sequence). CDR3 amino acids: CASSWNSFKEYTF. The CDR3 DNA is TGTGCCAGCAGTTGGAACAGTTTTAAAGAATACACCTTC.

The V gene is TRBV29-1, the J gene TRBJ1-3; possible D gene TRBD1, 6 bases. CDR1 and CDR2 (germline): SQVTM, ANQGSEA. Trimming took 0 bases from V and 2 from J, leaving 11 bases between them. The CDR3 extends over 15 amino acids. The CDR3 region has the DNA TGCAGCGTTGAAGATACACAGGGTCCTGGAAACACCATATATTTT. Translating it yields CSVEDTQGPGNTIYF.

This clonotype was seen at least ten times. This sequence joins TRBV4-1 and TRBJ2-3, with D uncertain. V lost 9 bases, J lost 4 bases, and 11 bases lay in between. The germline V gene encodes CDR1 MGHRA and CDR2 YSYEKL. This CDR3 spans 12 amino acids. The CDR3 DNA is TGCGCCAGTGGGCACCTGCCAGATACGCAGTATTTT. This translates into CASGHLPDTQYF.

The V and J genes are TRBV5-1 and TRBJ1-2, with D maybe TRBD1 (6 bases). The CDR3 totals 15 residues. V was pared by 0 bases and J by 8 bases, with 17 bases between. CDR1 and CDR2 (germline): SGHRS, YFSETQ. CDR3 sequence reads: CASSLAEPGAKGYTF. The DNA for the CDR3 is TGCGCCAGCAGCTTGGCCGAGCCGGGGGCTAAGGGCTACACCTTC. Filled out from reference TRBV5-1 and TRBJ1-2, the complete variable domain reads KAGVTQTPRYLIKTRGQQVTLSCSPISGHRSVSWYQQTPGQGLQFLFEYFSETQRNKGNFPGRFSGRQFSNSRSEMNVSTLELGDSALYLCASSLAEPGAKGYTFGSGTRLTVV.

J is TRBJ1-4 and V is TRBV5-1, with D possibly matching TRBD1 (5 bases). This CDR3 has 17 amino acids. The V end lost 0 bases, the J end lost 4 bases, and 16 bases lay between the germline ends. CDR1 is SGHRS, CDR2 YFSETQ, per germline. CDR3 coding DNA: TGCGCCAGCAGCTTGGAGGGACCGCGCGCGGGTAATGAAAAACTGTTTTTT. Encoded protein: CASSLEGPRAGNEKLFF.

The CDR3 sequence is CASSETGENSPLHF. In nucleotides, the CDR3 is TGTGCCAGCAGCGAGACAGGGGAGAATTCACCCCTCCACTTT. The gene calls are TRBV5-6 and TRBJ1-6; the match to TRBD1 covers 8 bases. Looked up from germline, CDR1 is SGHDT and CDR2 is YYEEEE. V shed 4 bases, J shed 7 bases, and the junction held 4 bases outside the gene matches. This CDR3 is 14 amino acids long.

This clonotype was detected many times. This chain uses TRBV14 with TRBJ1-4, with D possibly TRBD1 on 6 matching bases. V was pared by 0 bases and J by 7 bases, with 12 bases between. Germline assignment: CDR1 SGHDN and CDR2 FVKESK. The CDR3 runs to 15 residues. The CDR3 is CASSQDPLGGEKLFF. The CDR3 DNA sequence: TGTGCCAGCAGCCAAGACCCTCTAGGGGGTGAAAAACTGTTTTTT.

This clonotype was seen a handful of times. The gene calls are TRBV6-6 and TRBJ1-5; 7 bases agree with TRBD1. Germline V CDR1 and CDR2: MNHNY, SVGAGI (reference sequence). Germline trimming cut 4 bases from V and 5 bases from J; bases unmatched to any gene: 8. The CDR3 totals 15 residues. CDR3 amino acids: CASSSIRDSYQPQHF. The CDR3 bases are TGTGCCAGCAGTTCGATTCGGGACAGCTATCAGCCCCAGCATTTT.

The sample holds many counts of this clonotype. The V call is TRBV2, the J call TRBJ1-5, with D perhaps TRBD1 (5 bases). Germline lookup yields CDR1 SNHLY and CDR2 FYNNEI. The CDR3 contains 15 residues. The V end lost 6 bases, the J end lost 4 bases, and 16 bases lay between the germline ends. The CDR3 DNA reads as TGTGCCAGCAGCCAGACGCGGGGCCATAATCAGCCCCAGCATTTT. This codes for CASSQTRGHNQPQHF.